Each of the 17 T cell receptor beta chains below was sequenced from the same sample in a study of cytomegalovirus exposure and HLA in healthy donors. PCR amplification relied on 60 Vbeta primers (plus 13 Jbeta primers). Produced via immunoSEQ multiplex PCR; TCRdb's table is partial and in-frame only. The sample comprises roughly 140,000 clones, about 80% of which are singletons, and under 5% rests with the top ten. The specimen sequenced was PBMCs. Source of these receptors: a man aged 40-55 years in good health and CMV-seronegative.

This clone was seen once. The chain is built from TRBV11-2 and TRBJ1-4; 8 bases match TRBD1. The CDR3 is 14 residues long. CDR1 is SGHAT, CDR2 FQNNGV, per germline. Losses at the gene ends were 6 bases for V and 4 bases for J; bases not matched to a gene: 4. The CDR3 DNA reads TGTGCCAGCAGTCCACAGGGGGTTAATGAAAAACTGTTTTTT. It encodes CASSPQGVNEKLFF.

The genes are TRBV19 and TRBJ2-7, with 8 bases fitting TRBD1. J gave up 6 bases and V 3 bases, and 7 bases lay outside the gene matches. Germline values: CDR1 LNHDA, CDR2 SQIVND (reference sequence). The CDR3 runs to 14 residues. In DNA, the CDR3 is TGTGCCAGTAGTATTCAGCAGGGGGCGGTCGAGCAGTACTTC. It is translated as CASSIQQGAVEQYF.

The chain couples TRBV2 to TRBJ2-1, with TRBD1 as a possible D gene (5 bases). Trimming cost V 7 bases and J 2 bases, with 12 bases left between them. This CDR3 is 14 amino acids long. CDR1 SNHLY and CDR2 FYNNEI come from the germline V gene. Here the CDR3 DNA reads TGTGCCAGCAACCAACAGGCCACCTACAATGAGCAGTTCTTC. This codes for CASNQQATYNEQFF.

J is TRBJ1-1 and V is TRBV7-9; TRBD1 aligns across 7 bases. V gave up 5 bases and J gave up 14 bases; unmatched junction bases: 8. The CDR3 consists of 11 residues. CDR1 and CDR2 from the germline V gene are SEHNR and FQNEAQ (reference sequence). CDR3 bases: TGTGCCAGCAGCAACAGACAGGGTTACTTCTTT. Encoded protein: CASSNRQGYFF. The full variable domain, completed using reference TRBV7-9 and TRBJ1-1, is DTGVSQNPRHKITKRGQNVTFRCDPISEHNRLYWYRQTLGQGPEFLTYFQNEAQLEKSRLLSDRFSAERPKGSFSTLEIQRTEQGDSAMYLCASSNRQGYFFGQGTRLTVV.

The chain couples TRBV14 to TRBJ1-2; D ambiguous. Trimming took 2 bases from V and 5 from J, leaving 9 bases between them. Per the germline V gene, CDR1 is SGHDN and CDR2 is FVKESK. This CDR3 is 13 amino acids long. CDR3 in amino acids: CASSQLGSYGYTF. The CDR3, as DNA: TGTGCCAGCAGCCAACTGGGGAGTTATGGCTACACCTTC.

The chain couples TRBV6-1 to TRBJ2-1; 14 nucleotides agree with TRBD2. Losses at the gene ends were 4 bases for V and 1 base for J; bases not matched to a gene: 0. This CDR3 has 16 amino acids. Germline lookup yields CDR1 MNHNS and CDR2 SASEGT. The CDR3 region is CASSGLAGGSYNEQFF. CDR3 sequence (DNA): TGTGCCAGCAGTGGACTAGCGGGGGGGTCCTACAATGAGCAGTTCTTC.

This clone came up a few times. This chain joins TRBV7-9 and TRBJ2-7, with 8 bases fitting TRBD1. This CDR3 region has 13 residues. The germline V gene has CDR1 SEHNR and CDR2 FQNEAQ (reference sequence). The V segment lost 6 bases and the J segment 5 bases; nucleotides outside the gene matches: 6. CDR3 region: CASSSGGYDEQYF. The CDR3 DNA reads TGTGCCAGCAGTTCAGGGGGCTACGACGAGCAGTACTTC.

The V and J genes are TRBV5-1 and TRBJ1-2; 7 nucleotides line up with TRBD1. This CDR3 has 13 residues. CDR1 and CDR2 from the germline V gene are SGHRS and YFSETQ. The V segment lost 4 bases and the J segment 5 bases; nucleotides outside the gene matches: 5. In nucleotides, the CDR3 is TGCGCCAGCAGCAACTCAGGGGGGTATGGCTACACCTTC. This encodes CASSNSGGYGYTF.

The chain combines TRBV5-1 with TRBJ1-5; 7 bases map to TRBD1. In germline, CDR1 is SGHRS, CDR2 YFSETQ. V trimming: 4 bases; J trimming: 2 bases; junction bases outside the gene matches: 12. CDR3 length: 17 amino acids. The CDR3 DNA follows: TGCGCCAGCAGCAAGGGAGAGGGGGCTATGGGCAATCAGCCCCAGCATTTT. This translates into CASSKGEGAMGNQPQHF.

V and J are TRBV28 and TRBJ1-5; D is unresolved. The CDR3 spans 12 residues. Germline assignment: CDR1 MDHEN and CDR2 SYDVKM. The V end was cut by 4 bases, the J end by 5 bases, with 6 bases between. CDR3 in amino acids: CASSYGYQPQHF. The CDR3 DNA reads TGTGCCAGCAGTTACGGGTATCAGCCCCAGCATTTT.

The gene calls are TRBV10-3 and TRBJ2-5; no definite D call. The J call may be incorrect, as the DNA end agrees better with TRBJ2-7. CDR1 is ENHRY and CDR2 is SYGVKD in the germline V gene. This CDR3 has 11 residues. In nucleotides, the CDR3 is TGTGCCATCAGTGACCAATACGAGCAGTACTTC. Its protein is CAISDQYEQYF.

In this sample, this clone turned up once. The chain uses TRBV11-2 and TRBJ1-2, with D hard to call. This CDR3 is 15 amino acids long. The V and J ends lost 6 bases and 0 bases respectively, with 14 bases between them. Germline CDR1 reads SGHAT; CDR2 reads FQNNGV. CDR3 in DNA: TGTGCCAGCAGTCATTTCTCGGAGGCTAACTATGGCTACACCTTC. Translated: CASSHFSEANYGYTF.

The rearrangement uses TRBV27 and TRBJ2-4, with 10 bases fitting TRBD2. This CDR3 comprises 13 residues. J lost 7 bases, V lost 6 bases, and 3 bases had no gene match. CDR1 is MNHEY, CDR2 SMNVEV, per germline (reference sequence). CDR3 nucleotides: TGTGCCAGCAGGCTAGCGGGGGAGAACATTCAGTACTTC. Protein sequence: CASRLAGENIQYF.

The V call is TRBV5-4, the J call TRBJ1-2; unclear D gene. CDR1 is SGHNT, CDR2 YYREEE, per germline (reference sequence). V lost 4 bases to trimming and J lost 6 bases, with 10 bases between them. The CDR3 consists of 12 residues. For the CDR3, the DNA is TGTGCCAGCAGCCGGGAGTTTGATGGCTACACCTTC. Amino acid sequence: CASSREFDGYTF.

J is TRBJ1-2 and V is TRBV6-4; 7 bases are shared with TRBD1. V shed 4 bases, J shed 0 bases, and the junction held 5 bases outside the gene matches. In germline, CDR1 is MRHNA, CDR2 SNTAGT. The CDR3 consists of 15 residues. As DNA, the CDR3 is TGTGCCAGCAGTGCTACCGGGACAGCTAACTATGGCTACACCTTC. This translates into CASSATGTANYGYTF.

This chain connects TRBV28 to TRBJ1-5, with no clear D. The CDR3 consists of 16 residues. CDR1 and CDR2 from the germline V gene are MDHEN and SYDVKM. V shed 6 bases and J shed 4 bases, with 19 bases lying between them. In nucleotides, the CDR3 is TGTGCCAGCAGCGATTTTCAGGTACCGAAAAATCAGCCCCAGCATTTT. Its protein is CASSDFQVPKNQPQHF.

In DNA form, the CDR3 reads TGTGCCAGCAGTGACTCGATTAGCGGGGGGATAAATGAGCAGTTCTTC. Translating gives CASSDSISGGINEQFF. This sequence joins TRBV6-4 and TRBJ2-1; TRBD2 matches 10 bases. CDR3 length: 16 residues. Germline V gives CDR1 MRHNA, CDR2 SNTAGT. V lost 0 bases to trimming and J lost 7 bases; unmatched junction nucleotides: 6.